The 22 T cell receptor beta chains given below trace back to one sample, sequenced in a study of cytomegalovirus exposure and HLA in healthy donors. The PCR used 60 Vbeta and 13 Jbeta primers. TCRdb's table, derived via immunoSEQ multiplex PCR, lists solely in-frame clones and lacks some. The sample shows around 200,000 clones, under 85% of them seen only once. Source material: PBMCs. The receptors originated from a female donor in good health and CMV-seronegative.

The V gene is TRBV28, the J gene TRBJ2-7, with 10 bases identical to TRBD1. CDR1 is MDHEN and CDR2 is SYDVKM in the germline V gene. This CDR3 spans 15 amino acids. Trimming removed 3 bases from V and 2 bases from J; junction bases left unmatched: 4. The DNA for the CDR3 is TGTGCCAGCAGTTTTCCGGACAGGGGGGCCTACGAGCAGTACTTC. Translated: CASSFPDRGAYEQYF.

The gene calls are TRBV30 and TRBJ1-3, with D possibly matching TRBD1 (5 bases). CDR3 size: 13 residues. The V gene's germline CDR1 is GTSNPN and CDR2 SVGIG (reference sequence). Trimming removed 3 bases at V and 7 bases at J, with 13 bases between. This CDR3 is CAWRGGSPNTIYF. In DNA form, the CDR3 reads TGTGCCTGGAGGGGGGGTTCCCCTAACACCATATATTTT.

The V call is TRBV5-1, the J call TRBJ1-3; 7 bases are shared with TRBD1. Germline CDR1 reads SGHRS; CDR2 reads YFSETQ. This CDR3 spans 15 amino acids. V lost 3 bases to trimming and J lost 0 bases; unmatched junction nucleotides: 3. CDR3 DNA: TGCGCCAGCAGCTACAGGGGAAGCTCTGGAAACACCATATATTTT. Encoded protein: CASSYRGSSGNTIYF.

In this sample, this clone turned up a few times. The chain carries TRBV5-1 and TRBJ1-2; 7 bases are a match to TRBD1. Trimming cost V 2 bases and J 4 bases; bases outside gene matches: 5. There are 14 residues in the CDR3. Germline values: CDR1 SGHRS, CDR2 YFSETQ. The CDR3 DNA follows: TGCGCCAGCAGCTTAACCGGGACAGCCTATGGCTACACCTTC. Amino acid sequence: CASSLTGTAYGYTF.

Notes on this clone: The sample contains more than one DNA sequence encoding this CDR3. The CDR3 DNA sequence: TGTGCCAGCAGCCGAGGACAGATCGATAATTCACCCCTCCACTTT. Translating gives CASSRGQIDNSPLHF. The genes are TRBV13 and TRBJ1-6; possibly TRBD1 for D (6 bases). Germline CDR1 is PRHDT and CDR2 is FYEKMQ (reference sequence). The CDR3 loop spans 15 amino acids. Trimming took 5 bases from V and 5 from J, leaving 13 bases between them.

The chain combines TRBV9 with TRBJ2-7, with TRBD1 as a possible D gene (5 bases). Per germline, CDR1 SGDLS and CDR2 YYNGEE. CDR3 size: 15 residues. The germline V and J ends were trimmed by 2 bases and 0 bases, with 12 bases remaining between them. Here the CDR3 reads CASSVQGPSSYEQYF. CDR3 DNA: TGTGCCAGCAGCGTCCAGGGCCCTAGCTCCTACGAGCAGTACTTC.

Of note for this clone: The sample contains more than one DNA sequence encoding this CDR3. The chain carries TRBV19 and TRBJ2-1; the D is unclear. Trimming took 5 bases from V and 3 from J, leaving 14 bases between them. The CDR3 has 15 residues. CDR1 is LNHDA, CDR2 SQIVND, per germline (reference sequence). The CDR3 DNA sequence: TGTGCCAGTAGTCCCCGGTCAGGATACTACAATGAGCAGTTCTTC. This sequence encodes CASSPRSGYYNEQFF.

The V gene is TRBV7-3, the J gene TRBJ1-5, with 10 nucleotides matching TRBD1. The J segment lost 7 bases and the V segment lost 4 bases, leaving 7 bases of the junction unmatched. Germline V lookup: CDR1 SGHTA, CDR2 FQGTGA. This CDR3 has 15 residues. In DNA, the CDR3 is TGTGCCAGCAGCTCCGGGACAGGGGTCGGGCAGCCCCAGCATTTT. Translation: CASSSGTGVGQPQHF.

The gene calls are TRBV28 and TRBJ2-7; no clear D gene. Germline lookup yields CDR1 MDHEN and CDR2 SYDVKM. CDR3 length: 14 amino acids. Trimming took off 0 bases at V and 0 bases at J, with 6 bases between the two ends. This CDR3 is CASSLWLSSYEQYF. DNA for the CDR3: TGTGCCAGCAGTTTATGGCTCAGCTCCTACGAGCAGTACTTC. Complete variable domain (other parts from reference TRBV28 and TRBJ2-7): DVKVTQSSRYLVKRTGEKVFLECVQDMDHENMFWYRQDPGLGLRLIYFSYDVKMKEKGDIPEGYSVSREKKERFSLILESASTNQTSMYLCASSLWLSSYEQYFGPGTRLTVT.

The V and J genes are TRBV29-1 and TRBJ2-6; 10 nucleotides line up with TRBD1. V gave up 5 bases and J gave up 0 bases; unmatched junction bases: 10. Germline V CDR1 and CDR2: SQVTM, ANQGSEA. The CDR3 length is 18 residues. For the CDR3, the DNA is TGCAGCGTTCCCGACGGACAGGGGGACGTCTCTGGGGCCAACGTCCTGACTTTC. It translates to CSVPDGQGDVSGANVLTF.

In its sample, this clone was seen once. The chain employs TRBV29-1 and TRBJ2-1; the match to TRBD1 covers 7 bases. Germline V gene lookup returns CDR1 SQVTM and CDR2 ANQGSEA. Losses at the gene ends were 7 bases for V and 1 base for J; bases not matched to a gene: 7. The CDR3 length is 14 residues. The CDR3 nucleotides are TGCAGCGGCGTCCGGGACAGTTCCTACAATGAGCAGTTCTTC. It translates to CSGVRDSSYNEQFF.

This clone was observed a handful of times. The chain carries TRBV6-4 and TRBJ1-1; D is uncertain. CDR1 is MRHNA and CDR2 is SNTAGT in the germline V gene. This CDR3 contains 14 residues. V shed 6 bases and J shed 2 bases, with 13 bases lying between them. CDR3 bases: TGTGCCAGCAGGGCGGGTGGGTCCAACACTGAAGCTTTCTTT. Translated: CASRAGGSNTEAFF.

This sequence joins TRBV28 and TRBJ1-5, with 11 positions matching TRBD1. The CDR3 length is 15 residues. The V gene end was trimmed by 6 bases and the J gene end by 6 bases; junction bases not matched to a gene: 7. The germline gives CDR1 MDHEN, CDR2 SYDVKM. DNA of the CDR3: TGTGCCAGCAGAGGGACGGGACAGGGGGGTCAGCCCCAGCATTTT. Translated: CASRGTGQGGQPQHF.

The J gene is TRBJ1-3, the V gene TRBV11-2, with a possible D match to TRBD1 (5 bases). Trimming took off 2 bases at V and 6 bases at J, with 14 bases between the two ends. Germline V gene lookup returns CDR1 SGHAT and CDR2 FQNNGV. The CDR3 length is 15 residues. The CDR3 DNA is TGTGCCAGCAGCTTAACCCCCGGGGGAGAAAACACCATATATTTT. It yields the protein CASSLTPGGENTIYF.

The chain carries TRBV5-1 and TRBJ2-3, with 13 nucleotides matching TRBD2. V shed 4 bases, J shed 1 base, and the junction held 0 bases outside the gene matches. Germline loops: CDR1 SGHRS, CDR2 YFSETQ. The CDR3 covers 15 residues. This CDR3 is CASSGLAGGTDTQYF. The DNA for the CDR3 is TGCGCCAGCAGCGGACTAGCGGGGGGCACAGATACGCAGTATTTT.

A remark on this clone: The same CDR3 also results from other DNA sequences found in this sample. This rearrangement joins TRBV28 to TRBJ2-7; TRBD1 is a possible D gene (5 bases). This CDR3 has 12 residues. Germline CDR1 is MDHEN and CDR2 is SYDVKM. V was pared by 2 bases and J by 7 bases, with 9 bases between. In nucleotides, the CDR3 is TGTGCCAGCAGTTTAGGGGCTCGGGAGCAGTACTTC. Its translation: CASSLGAREQYF.

V is TRBV6-5 and J is TRBJ1-6; D is unclear. The CDR3 length is 13 residues. The germline V gene has CDR1 MNHEY and CDR2 SVGAGI. With 0 bases removed from V and 11 bases from J, the gap between germline ends came to 8 bases. The CDR3 nucleotides read TGTGCCAGCAGTTACTCAATAATTCCACCCCTCCACTTT. This encodes CASSYSIIPPLHF.

This chain joins TRBV30 and TRBJ2-5, with 8 bases identical to TRBD2. Germline V gene data show CDR1 as GTSNPN and CDR2 as SVGIG (reference sequence). V lost 3 bases and J lost 5; bases outside the gene matches: 8. The CDR3 extends over 14 amino acids. The CDR3, as DNA: TGTGCCTGGAGGAAAGGACTAGCCGGGGAGACCCAGTACTTC. Translating it yields CAWRKGLAGETQYF.

V usage is TRBV9 and J usage is TRBJ2-6; 9 positions agree with TRBD1. V lost 0 bases and J lost 3; bases outside the gene matches: 13. The CDR3 consists of 20 residues. Germline V gene lookup returns CDR1 SGDLS and CDR2 YYNGEE. CDR3 bases: TGTGCCAGCAGCGTAGCCGGGACAGGGACTTTTGGTTATGGGGCCAACGTCCTGACTTTC. As protein: CASSVAGTGTFGYGANVLTF.

The sample holds one count of this clone. The chain has TRBV28 and TRBJ1-3; no clear D gene. The germline CDR1 and CDR2 sequences are MDHEN and SYDVKM. The V end was cut by 1 base, the J end by 5 bases, with 6 bases between. The length of the CDR3 is 13 residues. CDR3 in amino acids: CASSLSGRNTIYF. The CDR3 coding sequence is TGTGCCAGCAGTTTATCGGGGAGAAACACCATATATTTT.

The chain links TRBV2 to TRBJ1-4, with D uncertain. The CDR3 spans 16 residues. CDR1 is SNHLY and CDR2 is FYNNEI in the germline V gene. Trimming took 6 bases from V and 1 from J, leaving 15 bases between them. The CDR3 loop reads CASRAGFSLTNEKLFF. Here the CDR3 DNA reads TGTGCCAGCAGAGCGGGGTTTTCTCTAACTAATGAAAAACTGTTTTTT.

This chain links TRBV6-5 with TRBJ2-1; D gene ambiguous. CDR1 and CDR2 from the germline V gene are MNHEY and SVGAGI. The V end lost 8 bases, the J end lost 7 bases, and 12 bases lay between the germline ends. This CDR3 is built from 12 residues. The CDR3 here is CASYSSVNEQFF. CDR3 in DNA: TGTGCCAGCTATTCTTCAGTGAATGAGCAGTTCTTC.